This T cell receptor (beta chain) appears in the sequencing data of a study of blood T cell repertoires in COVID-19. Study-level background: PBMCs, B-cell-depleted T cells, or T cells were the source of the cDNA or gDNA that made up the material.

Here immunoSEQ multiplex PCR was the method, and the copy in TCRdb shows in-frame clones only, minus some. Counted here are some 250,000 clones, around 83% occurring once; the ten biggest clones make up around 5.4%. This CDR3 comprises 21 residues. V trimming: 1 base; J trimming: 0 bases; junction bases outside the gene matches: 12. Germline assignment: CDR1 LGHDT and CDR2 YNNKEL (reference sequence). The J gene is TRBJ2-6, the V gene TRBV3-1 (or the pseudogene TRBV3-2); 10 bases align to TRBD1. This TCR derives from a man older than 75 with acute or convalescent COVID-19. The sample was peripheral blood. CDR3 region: CASSQGFGTGEVHSGANVLTF. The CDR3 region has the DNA TGTGCCAGCAGCCAAGGTTTCGGGACAGGGGAAGTTCACTCTGGGGCCAACGTCCTGACTTTC.